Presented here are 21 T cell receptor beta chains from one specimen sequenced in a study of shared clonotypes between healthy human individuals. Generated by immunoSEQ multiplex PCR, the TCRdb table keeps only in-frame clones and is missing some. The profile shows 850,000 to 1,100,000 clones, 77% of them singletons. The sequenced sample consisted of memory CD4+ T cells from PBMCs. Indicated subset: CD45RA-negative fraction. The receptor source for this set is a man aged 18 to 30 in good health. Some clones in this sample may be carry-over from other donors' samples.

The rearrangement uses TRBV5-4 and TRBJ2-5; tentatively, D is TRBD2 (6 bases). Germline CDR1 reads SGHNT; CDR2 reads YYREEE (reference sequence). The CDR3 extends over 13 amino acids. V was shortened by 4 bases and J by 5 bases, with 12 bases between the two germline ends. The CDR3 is CASSPIAGETQYF. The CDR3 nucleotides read TGTGCCAGCAGCCCGATCGCGGGGGAGACCCAGTACTTC.

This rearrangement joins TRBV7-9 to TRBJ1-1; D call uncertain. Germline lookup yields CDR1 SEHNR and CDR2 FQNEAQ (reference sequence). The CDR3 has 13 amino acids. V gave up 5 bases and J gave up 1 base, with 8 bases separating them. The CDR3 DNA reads TGTGCCAGCAGCCAATCTCAGAACACTGAAGCTTTCTTT. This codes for CASSQSQNTEAFF.

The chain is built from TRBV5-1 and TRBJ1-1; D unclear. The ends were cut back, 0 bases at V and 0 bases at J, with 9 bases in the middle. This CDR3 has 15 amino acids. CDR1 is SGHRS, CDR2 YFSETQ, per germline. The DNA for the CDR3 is TGCGCCAGCAGCTTGGATTCGAGAATGAACACTGAAGCTTTCTTT. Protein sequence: CASSLDSRMNTEAFF. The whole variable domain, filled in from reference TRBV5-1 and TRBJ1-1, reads KAGVTQTPRYLIKTRGQQVTLSCSPISGHRSVSWYQQTPGQGLQFLFEYFSETQRNKGNFPGRFSGRQFSNSRSEMNVSTLELGDSALYLCASSLDSRMNTEAFFGQGTRLTVV.

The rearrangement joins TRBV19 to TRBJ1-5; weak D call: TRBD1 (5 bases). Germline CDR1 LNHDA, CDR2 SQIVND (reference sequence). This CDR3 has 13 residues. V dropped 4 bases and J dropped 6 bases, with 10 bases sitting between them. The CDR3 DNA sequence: TGTGCCAGTAGTAGGAGGGGTGGTCAGCCCCAGCATTTT. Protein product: CASSRRGGQPQHF.

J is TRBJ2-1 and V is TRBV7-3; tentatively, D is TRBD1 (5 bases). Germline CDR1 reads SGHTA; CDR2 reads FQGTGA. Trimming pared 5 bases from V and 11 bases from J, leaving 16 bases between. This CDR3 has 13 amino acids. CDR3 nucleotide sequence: TGTGCCAGCAGCGGACCCTCAGGGCGGAAGCAGTTCTTC. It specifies CASSGPSGRKQFF.

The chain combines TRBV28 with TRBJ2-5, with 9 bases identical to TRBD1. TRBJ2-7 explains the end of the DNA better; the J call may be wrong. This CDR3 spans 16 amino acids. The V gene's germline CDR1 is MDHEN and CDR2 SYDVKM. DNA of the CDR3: TGTGCCAGCAGCTCTTCCGGGGGACAGGGCTTCTACGAGCAGTACTTC. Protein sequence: CASSSSGGQGFYEQYF.

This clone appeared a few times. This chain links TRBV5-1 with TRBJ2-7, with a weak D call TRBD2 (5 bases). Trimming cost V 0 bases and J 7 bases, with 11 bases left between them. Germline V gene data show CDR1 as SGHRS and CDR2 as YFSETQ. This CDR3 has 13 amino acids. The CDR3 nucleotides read TGCGCCAGCAGCTTGGATGGGCCGGGGGAGCAGTACTTC. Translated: CASSLDGPGEQYF. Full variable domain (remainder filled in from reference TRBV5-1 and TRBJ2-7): KAGVTQTPRYLIKTRGQQVTLSCSPISGHRSVSWYQQTPGQGLQFLFEYFSETQRNKGNFPGRFSGRQFSNSRSEMNVSTLELGDSALYLCASSLDGPGEQYFGPGTRLTVT.

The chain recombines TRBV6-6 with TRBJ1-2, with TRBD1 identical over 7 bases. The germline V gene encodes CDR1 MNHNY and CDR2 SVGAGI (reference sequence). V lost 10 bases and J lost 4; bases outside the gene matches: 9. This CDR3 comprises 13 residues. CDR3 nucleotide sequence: TGTGCCACCCAGACAGGGAGCGCCTATGGCTACACCTTC. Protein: CATQTGSAYGYTF.

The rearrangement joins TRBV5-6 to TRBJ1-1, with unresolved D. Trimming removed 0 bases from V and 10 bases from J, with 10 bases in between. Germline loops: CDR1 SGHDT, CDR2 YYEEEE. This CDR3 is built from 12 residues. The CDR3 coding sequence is TGTGCCAGCAGCTTGGTTTCTGGGAGAGCTTTCTTT. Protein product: CASSLVSGRAFF.

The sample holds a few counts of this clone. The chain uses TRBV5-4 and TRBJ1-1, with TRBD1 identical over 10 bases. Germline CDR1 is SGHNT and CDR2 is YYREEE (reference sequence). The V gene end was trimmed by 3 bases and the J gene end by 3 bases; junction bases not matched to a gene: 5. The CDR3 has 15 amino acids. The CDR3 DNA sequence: TGTGCCAGCAGCTCAATCGGACAGGGGGACACTGAAGCTTTCTTT. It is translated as CASSSIGQGDTEAFF.

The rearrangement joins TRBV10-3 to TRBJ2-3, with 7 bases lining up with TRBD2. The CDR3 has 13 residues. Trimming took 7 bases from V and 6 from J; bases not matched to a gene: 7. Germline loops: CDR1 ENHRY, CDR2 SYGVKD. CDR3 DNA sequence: TGTGCCATCACGGGAGGTCCCCTTGATACGCAGTATTTT. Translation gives CAITGGPLDTQYF.

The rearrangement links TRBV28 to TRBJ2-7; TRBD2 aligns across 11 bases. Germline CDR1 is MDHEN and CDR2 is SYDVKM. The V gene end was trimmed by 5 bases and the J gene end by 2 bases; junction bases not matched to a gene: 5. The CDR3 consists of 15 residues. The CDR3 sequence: CASSDGLAGAYEQYF. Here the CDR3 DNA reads TGTGCCAGCAGTGATGGACTAGCGGGTGCCTACGAGCAGTACTTC.

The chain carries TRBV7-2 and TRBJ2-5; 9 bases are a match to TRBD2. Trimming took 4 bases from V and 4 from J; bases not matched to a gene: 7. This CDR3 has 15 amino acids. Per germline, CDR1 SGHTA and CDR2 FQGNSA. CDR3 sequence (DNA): TGTGCCAGCAGCTCCGCGCGGGGACTAGCAGAGACCCAGTACTTC. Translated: CASSSARGLAETQYF.

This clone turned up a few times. The CDR3 DNA follows: TGTGCCAGCAGCCGGGGGACTAGCCTTTCCTACGAGCAGTACTTC. It specifies CASSRGTSLSYEQYF. The chain links TRBV14 to TRBJ2-7; 9 positions agree with TRBD2. V was pared by 4 bases and J by 1 base, with 5 bases of the junction left unmatched. Looked up from germline, CDR1 is SGHDN and CDR2 is FVKESK. This CDR3 has 15 residues. Complete variable domain (other parts from reference TRBV14 and TRBJ2-7): EAGVTQFPSHSVIEKGQTVTLRCDPISGHDNLYWYRRVMGKEIKFLLHFVKESKQDESGMPNNRFLAERTGGTYSTLKVQPAELEDSGVYFCASSRGTSLSYEQYFGPGTRLTVT.

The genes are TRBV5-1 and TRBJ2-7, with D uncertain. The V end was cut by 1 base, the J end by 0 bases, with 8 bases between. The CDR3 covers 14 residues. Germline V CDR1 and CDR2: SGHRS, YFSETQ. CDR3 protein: CASSLFPASYEQYF. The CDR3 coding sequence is TGCGCCAGCAGCTTGTTCCCAGCCTCCTACGAGCAGTACTTC. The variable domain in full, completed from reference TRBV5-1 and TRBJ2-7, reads KAGVTQTPRYLIKTRGQQVTLSCSPISGHRSVSWYQQTPGQGLQFLFEYFSETQRNKGNFPGRFSGRQFSNSRSEMNVSTLELGDSALYLCASSLFPASYEQYFGPGTRLTVT.

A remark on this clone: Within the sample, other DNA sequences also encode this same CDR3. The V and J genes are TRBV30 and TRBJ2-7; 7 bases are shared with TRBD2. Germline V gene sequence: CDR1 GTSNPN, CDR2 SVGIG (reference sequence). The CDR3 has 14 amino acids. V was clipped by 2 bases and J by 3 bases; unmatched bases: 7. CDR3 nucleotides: TGTGCCTGGAGTACCTACGGCGGGAGCTACGAGCAGTACTTC. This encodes CAWSTYGGSYEQYF. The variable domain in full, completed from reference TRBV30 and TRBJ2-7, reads SQTIHQWPATLVQPVGSPLSLECTVEGTSNPNLYWYRQAAGRGLQLLFYSVGIGQISSEVPQNLSASRPQDRQFILSSKKLLLSDSGFYLCAWSTYGGSYEQYFGPGTRLTVT.

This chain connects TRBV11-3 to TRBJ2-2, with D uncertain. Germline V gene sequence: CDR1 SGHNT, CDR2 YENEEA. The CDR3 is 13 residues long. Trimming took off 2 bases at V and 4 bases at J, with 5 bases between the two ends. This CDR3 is CASSLWTTGELFF. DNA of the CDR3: TGTGCCAGCAGCTTATGGACCACCGGGGAGCTGTTTTTT.

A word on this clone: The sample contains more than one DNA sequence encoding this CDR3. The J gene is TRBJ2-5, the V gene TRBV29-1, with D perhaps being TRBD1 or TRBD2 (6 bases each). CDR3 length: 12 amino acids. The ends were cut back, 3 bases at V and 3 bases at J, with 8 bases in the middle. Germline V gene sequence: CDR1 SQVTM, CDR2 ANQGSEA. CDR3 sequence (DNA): TGCAGCGTTGAGAGGGGGGAAGAGACCCAGTACTTC. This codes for CSVERGEETQYF.

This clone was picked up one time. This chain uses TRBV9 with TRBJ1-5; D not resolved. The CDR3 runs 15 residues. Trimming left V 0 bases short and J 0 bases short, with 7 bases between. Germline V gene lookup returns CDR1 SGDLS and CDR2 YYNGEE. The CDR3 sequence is CASSVEADSNQPQHF. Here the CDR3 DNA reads TGTGCCAGCAGCGTAGAGGCGGATAGCAATCAGCCCCAGCATTTT.

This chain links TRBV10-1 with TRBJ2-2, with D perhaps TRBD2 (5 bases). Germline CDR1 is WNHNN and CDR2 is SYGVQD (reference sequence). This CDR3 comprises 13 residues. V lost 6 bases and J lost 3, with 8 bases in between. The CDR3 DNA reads TGCGCCAGCAGGGGAGAGGACACCGGGGAGCTGTTTTTT. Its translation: CASRGEDTGELFF.

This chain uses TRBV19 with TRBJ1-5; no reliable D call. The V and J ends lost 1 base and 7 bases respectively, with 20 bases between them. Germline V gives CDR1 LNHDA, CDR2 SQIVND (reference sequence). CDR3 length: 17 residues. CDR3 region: CASSIVRTVRGKQPQHF. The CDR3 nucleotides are TGTGCCAGTAGTATAGTCCGGACCGTCCGAGGGAAGCAGCCCCAGCATTTT.